The T cell receptor beta chain described here comes from a study of blood T cell repertoires in COVID-19. Across the whole study: From T cells, B-cell-depleted T cells, or PBMCs came the material, which was cDNA or gDNA.

Sequencing used immunoSEQ multiplex PCR; TCRdb keeps in-frame clones, though not all of them. The sample comprises 300,000 to 350,000 clones, around 92% of which are singletons, and less than 9.5% rests with the top ten. Two negative PCRs, clearance, or symptom resolution characterized the recovered Cohort 3 donors. This CDR3 contains 12 residues. Deletions cut 8 bases from V and 7 bases from J, with 12 bases between. This clone was picked up one time. The specimen was PBMCs or T cells enriched from blood (not recorded which). The sequence was collected from a woman in her thirties who had recovered from COVID-19. This chain connects TRBV12-3 or TRBV12-4 to TRBJ1-5, with D perhaps TRBD1 (6 bases). The CDR3, as DNA: TGTGCCAGCTCGACAGGAAGGCAGCCCCAGCATTTT. It yields the protein CASSTGRQPQHF.